Described below is a single T cell receptor (beta chain) sequence and its context. As yet, its antigen is unknown. The entry originates in a study of shared clonotypes between healthy human individuals. Study in general: Each donor's CD4 naive and CD4 memory cells filled three plates apiece, CD8 naive two, and CD8 memory one.

V was pared by 6 bases and J by 7 bases, with 13 bases of the junction left unmatched. Looked up from germline, CDR1 is MDHEN and CDR2 is SYDVKM. The CDR3 extends over 16 amino acids. Terminally differentiated effector memory CD45RA+ cells were left out of the naive CD8 fraction, which was CD45RO-negative and positively selected for CCR7. The DNA input per sorted-subset replicate PCR was 150 to 200 ng, corresponding to roughly 30,000 T cell genomes. Produced via immunoSEQ multiplex PCR; TCRdb's table is partial and in-frame only. This table holds hundreds of thousands of clones, 92% found once. Study outcomes and limitations: Only blood was sampled, and tissue TCR repertoires likely differ from blood ones.

This receptor was taken from a man aged 25-45 years in good health. Sequencing was performed on naive CD8+ T cells sorted from blood. The chain uses TRBV28 and TRBJ1-4; 8 nucleotides line up with TRBD1. The chain's CDR3 is CASSLLQGEVGEKLFF. The CDR3 DNA reads as TGTGCCAGCAGCCTGTTACAGGGGGAGGTTGGTGAAAAACTGTTTTTT.